Listed below are T cell receptor beta chains from one sample, sequenced in a study of T-cell memory formation after mild COVID-19. TCRdb reanalysed the 5' RACE reads using MiXCR and keeps one entry per CDR3 protein. In the table there are approximately 30,000 distinct CDR3 sequences, more than 15% of which are singletons. The sample consisted of PBMCs or a T cell subset sorted from them (not recorded which). These receptors were obtained from an adult who had mild COVID-19 (a few samples of this study predate the infection). Cell type and time point are not known. The CDR3 runs from the conserved cysteine through the conserved F or W. D genes are given only for firm matches. A clone size is listed for some rows: how often the clone was seen (once, few, many), or a class if it is expanded.

j_call: TRBJ2-1
clone_size: many
d_call: TRBD2
cdr3_length: 15
v_call: TRBV2
cdr3_aa: CASDGPTSGGGEQFF
cdr3_nt: TGTGCCAGCGATGGACCTACTAGCGGGGGGGGTGAGCAGTTCTTC

j_call: TRBJ2-1
clone_size: .
d_call: TRBD2
cdr3_length: 17
v_call: TRBV7-9
cdr3_aa: CASSSTSGDSSYNEQFF
cdr3_nt: TGTGCCAGCAGCTCGACTAGCGGGGATAGCTCCTACAATGAGCAGTTCTTC

j_call: TRBJ1-1
clone_size: many
d_call: .
cdr3_length: 13
v_call: TRBV12-3/TRBV12-4
cdr3_aa: CASSLGGRTEAFF
cdr3_nt: TGTGCCAGCAGTTTAGGGGGTAGGACTGAAGCTTTCTTT

j_call: TRBJ2-1
clone_size: many
d_call: .
cdr3_length: 15
v_call: TRBV5-1
cdr3_aa: CASSLADGRLNEQFF
cdr3_nt: TGCGCCAGCAGCTTGGCCGATGGGCGCCTCAATGAGCAGTTCTTC

j_call: TRBJ1-2
clone_size: few
d_call: TRBD1
cdr3_length: 13
v_call: TRBV19
cdr3_aa: CASSRQGLHGYTF
cdr3_nt: TGTGCCAGTAGTCGACAGGGGCTTCATGGCTACACCTTC

j_call: TRBJ1-1
clone_size: .
d_call: TRBD1
cdr3_length: 20
v_call: TRBV11-2
cdr3_aa: CASSLYHRRVWGQENTEAFF
cdr3_nt: TGTGCCAGCAGCTTATACCATCGACGCGTTTGGGGACAGGAAAACACTGAAGCTTTCTTT

j_call: TRBJ2-1
clone_size: few
d_call: TRBD2
cdr3_length: 15
v_call: TRBV3-1
cdr3_aa: CASSHSSGGNNEQFF
cdr3_nt: TGTGCCAGCAGCCATTCTAGCGGGGGAAACAATGAGCAGTTCTTC

j_call: TRBJ2-7
clone_size: many
d_call: TRBD1
cdr3_length: 16
v_call: TRBV7-9
cdr3_aa: CASSPAGTGERHEQYF
cdr3_nt: TGTGCCAGCAGCCCCGCGGGGACAGGGGAAAGACACGAGCAGTACTTC

j_call: TRBJ2-7
clone_size: many
d_call: TRBD1
cdr3_length: 15
v_call: TRBV6-5
cdr3_aa: CASSPAGTGVHEQYF
cdr3_nt: TGTGCCAGCAGTCCCGCAGGGACAGGGGTCCACGAGCAGTACTTC

j_call: TRBJ1-5
clone_size: medium-sized
d_call: .
cdr3_length: 12
v_call: TRBV7-9
cdr3_aa: CASSSRGQPQHF
cdr3_nt: TGTGCCAGCAGCTCACGGGGGCAGCCCCAGCATTTT

j_call: TRBJ2-3
clone_size: many
d_call: .
cdr3_length: 14
v_call: TRBV7-6
cdr3_aa: CASSNYESTDTQYF
cdr3_nt: TGTGCCAGCAGCAACTACGAGAGCACAGATACGCAGTATTTT

j_call: TRBJ1-2
clone_size: many
d_call: TRBD1
cdr3_length: 16
v_call: TRBV7-2
cdr3_aa: CARGSGDRTKYGGYTF
cdr3_nt: TGTGCCAGGGGAAGCGGGGACAGGACAAAATACGGTGGCTACACCTTC

j_call: TRBJ1-1
clone_size: many
d_call: .
cdr3_length: 13
v_call: TRBV15
cdr3_aa: CATSPEGVTEAFF
cdr3_nt: TGTGCCACCAGCCCGGAGGGGGTAACTGAAGCTTTCTTT

j_call: TRBJ2-3
clone_size: many
d_call: TRBD2
cdr3_length: 19
v_call: TRBV24-1
cdr3_aa: CATSDPTYALGLGTDTQYF
cdr3_nt: TGTGCCACCAGTGATCCGACATATGCTTTGGGACTAGGCACAGATACGCAGTATTTT

j_call: TRBJ2-2
clone_size: many
d_call: TRBD2
cdr3_length: 17
v_call: TRBV5-6
cdr3_aa: CASSFTSGTLNTGELFF
cdr3_nt: TGTGCCAGCAGCTTTACTAGCGGGACTTTGAACACCGGGGAGCTGTTTTTT